This T cell receptor (beta chain) derives from a study of blood T cell repertoires in COVID-19. About the research overall: The United States, Italy and Spain supplied acute and convalescent COVID-19 samples.

Profiling relied on immunoSEQ multiplex PCR, and the TCRdb table lists in-frame clones only, not all of them. The sample carries approximately 82,000 clones, roughly 92% recorded once. Germline CDR1 is MGHRA and CDR2 is YSYEKL. The germline V and J ends were trimmed by 4 bases and 5 bases, with 17 bases remaining between them. This CDR3 spans 15 amino acids. This chain links TRBV4-1 with TRBJ1-1; possibly TRBD1 for D (5 bases). The source material was peripheral blood. This receptor was taken from a woman aged 60-75 years with active COVID-19. CDR3 bases: TGCGCCAGCAGCCTCGGAGCAGGGCCAGGAACTGAAGCTTTCTTT. Amino acid sequence: CASSLGAGPGTEAFF.